Listed below are T cell receptor beta chains from one sample, sequenced in a study of blood T cell repertoires in COVID-19. Clones were sequenced by immunoSEQ multiplex PCR, and TCRdb holds only the in-frame ones, with some missing. Here the sample spans 200,000 to 300,000 clones, around 84% being singletons. Specimen: peripheral blood. Receptors were obtained from a woman aged 35 to 49 who had recovered from COVID-19. CDR3s leave out the opening cysteine and the closing phenylalanine or tryptophan. Each record gives: V gene, J gene, CDR3 protein.

>TRBV6-4|TRBJ1-2
ASNSTGPANYGYT
>TRBV5-1|TRBJ2-3
ASSIRTGPSTDTQY
>TRBV7-8|TRBJ2-2
ASSLRGTGELF
>TRBV3-1/TRBV3-2|TRBJ1-5
ASSLSNQPQH
>TRBV19|TRBJ2-4
ASSNPLPGVAKNIQY
>TRBV7-2|TRBJ2-2
ASTRERAGPNTGELF
>TRBV5-1|TRBJ2-2
ASSLAFGTTNTGELF
>TRBV30|TRBJ2-3
AWRDRVLIPDTQY
>TRBV29-1|TRBJ2-5
SAERGAGETQY
>TRBV7-2|TRBJ2-7
ASSLDVTGSSEQY
>TRBV6-5|TRBJ1-1
ASSYEGGTEAF
>TRBV10-1|TRBJ2-5
ASSERRGQETQY
>TRBV5-1|TRBJ2-2
ASRLGRYTGELF
>TRBV4-1|TRBJ1-3
ASSHPGLLSGNTIY
>TRBV10-3|TRBJ2-5
AISEQTGGRGTQY
>TRBV19|TRBJ2-3
ASSIVTGGPADTQY
>TRBV28|TRBJ1-2
ASSPTGGNYGYT
>TRBV7-6|TRBJ2-7
ASSYIRDRGLNEQY
>TRBV28|TRBJ1-1
ASSFTTGSNTEAF
>TRBV24-1|TRBJ2-3
ATRGTVTDTQY
>TRBV6-6|TRBJ1-2
ASWQGFNYGYT
>TRBV11-2|TRBJ1-1
ASSLVPEAEAF
>TRBV30|TRBJ1-6
AWSPTRGANYNSPLH
>TRBV19|TRBJ2-5
ASSQQGGAETQY
>TRBV6-2/TRBV6-3|TRBJ2-5
ASSLGLAGGTAQETQY
>TRBV10-3|TRBJ1-1
AISSQGQGATEAF
>TRBV30|TRBJ2-7
AWSPGVNEQY
>TRBV27|TRBJ1-1
ASSGVGGDTEAF
>TRBV4-1|TRBJ2-1
ASSPPSGYEQF
>TRBV11-2|TRBJ1-5
ASSLEGRDRNQPQH
>TRBV6-5|TRBJ2-1
ASSYWGLAGQEQF
>TRBV27|TRBJ2-1
ASSLSGTSVYNEQF
>TRBV29-1|TRBJ2-1
SVETSGGVDEQF
>TRBV9|TRBJ1-2
ASSIDTNYGYT
>TRBV28|TRBJ2-7
ASSEGQIYEQY
>TRBV2|TRBJ2-2
ASSSNGGADTGELF
>TRBV10-3|TRBJ1-1
AISETGVGTEAF
>TRBV6-5|TRBJ2-3
ASSYATGVTDTQY
>TRBV2|TRBJ2-1
ASSVNSNEQF
>TRBV6-5|TRBJ1-5
ASSRDWSNQPQH
>TRBV18|TRBJ1-1
ASSNTGAAEAF
>TRBV19|TRBJ2-1
ASSRDRGWGEQF
>TRBV14|TRBJ2-1
ASSQDPTGHREQF
>TRBV18|TRBJ1-4
ASSLDRDGEKLF
>TRBV15|TRBJ1-4
ATSRDMVGEKLF
>TRBV10-1|TRBJ1-2
ASSEARQGYT
>TRBV10-3|TRBJ2-1
AIHSNQDNEQF
>TRBV7-9|TRBJ1-4
ASSLGWQGEEKLF